In this sample, the clone carrying this T cell receptor beta chain turned up many times. The antigen is not known. These data belong to a study of regulatory T cells in long-lasting Graves disease. Study overall: The antithyroid drugs taken by newly diagnosed Graves' patients had been used for under 3 months.

Study-wide results and limits: There were preferences for TRBV28, TRBJ1-2 and TRBJ2-5 in persistent disease. Few sampled subjects may have lowered accuracy. Those with persistent Graves' had less TCR diversity than newly diagnosed patients.

Sample time point: newly diagnosed GD, antithyroid drugs for less than 3 months. PBMCs were the source of the RNA used for TCR sequencing. The germline V gene has CDR1 MNHEY and CDR2 SVGEGT. V was pared by 2 bases and J by 2 bases, with 19 bases between. This CDR3 region has 17 residues. Sequencing libraries for TCR beta were prepared with iRepertoire HTBI primers and Arm-PCR of CDR3 regions. Using its own MiXCR run on the multiplex PCR reads, TCRdb lists one record per CDR3 protein. The sample includes 400,000 to 500,000 distinct CDR3 sequences, about 17% seen only once; the top ten take about 25%. These records were also assigned to another study, of T cells in Graves' hyperthyroidism and ophthalmopathy.

The chain has TRBV6-2 or TRBV6-3 and TRBJ2-7; D possibly corresponds to TRBD2 (5 bases). The receptor was derived from a young woman with Graves disease. Source: peripheral blood mononuclear cells (PBMCs), taken at new diagnosis, from a patient treated with antithyroid drugs. CDR3 nucleotides: TGTGCCAGCAGTTACACGCCGGAGAGAGCGGAACCCTACGAGCAGTACTTC. Its translation: CASSYTPERAEPYEQYF.